The 15 T cell receptor beta chains in this list originate from one sample, sequenced in a study of blood T cell repertoires in COVID-19. The table came from immunoSEQ multiplex PCR; TCRdb's copy has only in-frame clones and leaves some out. Of about 140,000 clones listed, about three quarters are singletons. Sequenced input: peripheral blood. These receptor sequences come from a woman aged 55-75 years with acute or convalescent COVID-19.

This rearrangement joins TRBV28 to TRBJ2-2; perhaps TRBD2 as D (5 bases). V gave up 8 bases and J gave up 1 base, with 8 bases separating them. Germline V lookup: CDR1 MDHEN, CDR2 SYDVKM. The CDR3 is 13 residues long. CDR3 nucleotides: TGTGCCAGCTCCCGGGAGAACACCGGGGAGCTGTTTTTT. The encoded protein is CASSRENTGELFF.

The J gene is TRBJ2-7, the V gene TRBV5-1, with D tentatively TRBD1 (5 bases). Germline CDR1 SGHRS, CDR2 YFSETQ. V dropped 4 bases and J dropped 0 bases, with 11 bases sitting between them. The CDR3 totals 14 residues. CDR3 nucleotide sequence: TGCGCCAGCAGCAGTCAGGGAAGCTCCTACGAGCAGTACTTC. Protein sequence: CASSSQGSSYEQYF.

This clone was counted a single time. The CDR3 spells CASGWAQGEETQYF. CDR3 sequence (DNA): TGTGCTAGTGGTTGGGCTCAGGGGGAAGAGACCCAGTACTTC. The chain combines TRBV12-5 with TRBJ2-5, with TRBD1 matching over 7 bases. With V trimmed by 4 bases and J by 3 bases, 5 bases remained unmatched. The germline CDR1 and CDR2 sequences are LGHNT and FRNRAP. The CDR3 is 14 residues long.

CDR3 coding DNA: TGTGCCAGCAGTCTAAGTGGGCAGGCGCCCCTCCACTTT. Its translation: CASSLSGQAPLHF. V and J are TRBV27 and TRBJ1-6; D is unresolved. Per germline, CDR1 MNHEY and CDR2 SMNVEV (reference sequence). V lost 5 bases and J 13 bases, leaving 15 bases between the germline ends. The CDR3 spans 13 residues.

The DNA for the CDR3 is TGTGCCAGCAGCCTTGGACTAGCGGGACGGGTGAATGAGCAGTTCTTC. Residues: CASSLGLAGRVNEQFF. This chain connects TRBV14 to TRBJ2-1, with 12 positions matching TRBD2. Germline V gene data show CDR1 as SGHDN and CDR2 as FVKESK. Trimming took 4 bases from V and 7 from J; bases not matched to a gene: 8. The length of the CDR3 is 16 residues.

The table lists this clone with a count of one. V gene TRBV6-4 combines with J gene TRBJ1-5; no reliable D call. With 4 bases removed from V and 3 bases from J, the gap between germline ends came to 7 bases. This CDR3 spans 13 amino acids. Germline V gene lookup returns CDR1 MRHNA and CDR2 SNTAGT. The CDR3 DNA is TGTGCCAGCAGTGCCGGGAACAATCAGCCCCAGCATTTT. As protein: CASSAGNNQPQHF.

The CDR3 bases are TGTGCCAGTAGTATAGGTACATCCGGGACAGGGACCTACGAGCAGTACTTC. Encoded protein: CASSIGTSGTGTYEQYF. The J gene is TRBJ2-7, the V gene TRBV19; 9 nucleotides align to TRBD1. J lost 2 bases, V lost 1 base, and 9 bases had no gene match. The CDR3 totals 17 residues. Per germline, CDR1 LNHDA and CDR2 SQIVND (reference sequence).

This clone was seen more than once but under ten times. The chain links TRBV18 to TRBJ2-7; tentatively, D is TRBD2 (5 bases). The CDR3 consists of 14 residues. Trimming stripped 1 base from V and 6 bases from J, with 13 bases between. Germline values: CDR1 KGHSH, CDR2 LQKENI. The CDR3 loop is CASSPLDSTGEQYF. The DNA for the CDR3 is TGTGCCAGCTCACCACTGGACTCCACGGGCGAGCAGTACTTC.

The chain joins TRBV19 to TRBJ2-1, with 8 bases identical to TRBD1. Germline assignment: CDR1 LNHDA and CDR2 SQIVND (reference sequence). The CDR3 extends over 15 amino acids. After removal of 6 bases from V and 5 bases from J, the junction contained 9 bases not matched to a gene. DNA of the CDR3: TGTGCCAGTAGGAGGCAGGGGGCTTCAGACAATGAGCAGTTCTTC. Protein sequence: CASRRQGASDNEQFF. Based on the CDR3 plus reference TRBV19 and TRBJ2-1, the full variable domain is DGGITQSPKYLFRKEGQNVTLSCEQNLNHDAMYWYRQDPGQGLRLIYYSQIVNDFQKGDIAEGYSVSREKKESFPLTVTSAQKNPTAFYLCASRRQGASDNEQFFGPGTRLTVL.

This chain joins TRBV7-2 and TRBJ2-3; 11 bases agree with TRBD1. The CDR3 has 17 amino acids. From germline, CDR1 is SGHTA and CDR2 FQGNSA. The ends lost 6 bases at V and 7 bases at J; junction bases unmatched: 15. The DNA for the CDR3 is TGTGCCAGCAGGCGCGGGACAGGGGGTGCCTTGGGATATACGCAGTATTTT. Its protein is CASRRGTGGALGYTQYF.

V is TRBV7-6 and J is TRBJ2-1, with D maybe TRBD1 (5 bases). Germline V gene data show CDR1 as SGHVS and CDR2 as FNYEAQ. This CDR3 contains 15 residues. The germline V and J ends were trimmed by 3 bases and 3 bases, with 12 bases remaining between them. This CDR3 reads CASSFSARGYNEQFF. The CDR3 DNA is TGTGCCAGCAGCTTTAGTGCAAGGGGCTACAATGAGCAGTTCTTC.

J is TRBJ1-2 and V is TRBV3-1 (or the pseudogene TRBV3-2), with D unresolved. The CDR3 spans 15 residues. Trimming took 1 base from V and 0 from J, leaving 9 bases between them. In germline, CDR1 is LGHDT, CDR2 YNNKEL (reference sequence). The DNA of the CDR3 is TGTGCCAGCAGCCAAGGAACAGCTTCTAACTATGGCTACACCTTC. Protein sequence: CASSQGTASNYGYTF.

This clone has just a few counts. The chain has TRBV6-6 and TRBJ2-1, with 9 bases that match TRBD1. The CDR3 extends over 13 amino acids. Germline assignment: CDR1 MNHNY and CDR2 SVGAGI (reference sequence). The trim removed 11 bases at V and 9 bases at J, leaving 11 bases unmatched. This CDR3 reads CAGGTGKLGEQFF. The CDR3 DNA sequence: TGTGCCGGGGGGACAGGGAAATTGGGTGAGCAGTTCTTC.

The chain joins TRBV20-1 to TRBJ2-3; D ambiguous. V dropped 5 bases and J dropped 1 base, with 4 bases sitting between them. CDR1 is DFQATT and CDR2 is SNEGSKA in the germline V gene (reference sequence). The CDR3 is made up of 11 amino acids. The CDR3 reads CSARGTDTQYF. Here the CDR3 DNA reads TGCAGTGCTCGGGGCACAGATACGCAGTATTTT.

V and J are TRBV19 and TRBJ2-4; 9 bases map to TRBD1. The CDR3 runs to 15 residues. Germline V gene data show CDR1 as LNHDA and CDR2 as SQIVND (reference sequence). With V trimmed by 3 bases and J by 4 bases, 4 bases remained unmatched. The CDR3 loop reads CASSIPGQGKNIQYF. Here the CDR3 DNA reads TGTGCCAGTAGTATCCCGGGACAGGGAAAAAACATTCAGTACTTC.